This T cell receptor beta chain emerged from a study of T cells in tuberculosis. As for the study in general: CD1B tetramers identified T cells specific for mycobacterial lipid GMM.

There are 15 residues in the CDR3. In germline, CDR1 is SNHLY, CDR2 FYNNEI. V lost 9 bases and J lost 7; bases outside the gene matches: 15. Latent tuberculosis screening used tuberculin skin test and IGRA at entry. Assay: immunoSEQ multiplex PCR; the TCRdb copy retains only in-frame clones and omits some. This sample has around 35,000 clones, with around 92% found just once. The chain has TRBV2 and TRBJ1-2, with 9 nucleotides matching TRBD1. The specimen was PBMCs. This TCR came from a donor between 10 and 35 years old with latent tuberculosis or without tuberculosis infection. Some clones in this sample may be carry-over from other donors' samples. The CDR3 reads CASPLFDRGRTGYTF. The CDR3 DNA follows: TGTGCCAGTCCCCTTTTTGACAGGGGGAGAACTGGCTACACCTTC.